These 20 T cell receptor beta chains were all obtained from the same sample, sequenced in a study of CD8+ T cells in alopecia areata. RNA was isolated and reverse transcribed to cDNA, the sequencing template. The method was immunoSEQ multiplex PCR; TCRdb's version includes in-frame clones alone and lacks a portion of them. The profile shows approximately 150,000 clones, approximately 60% of them singletons. Sample treatment: oral pan-JAK inhibitor, 5-10 mg twice daily. This sample comprised CD4+ T cells sorted from blood, obtained at week 24, from a patient treated with tofacitinib. The origin of the receptors is a human donor with alopecia areata.

The chain is built from TRBV6-6 and TRBJ2-3; tentatively, D is TRBD2 (5 bases). The CDR3 length is 16 residues. The germline CDR1 and CDR2 sequences are MNHNY and SVGAGI (reference sequence). Trimming left V 6 bases short and J 1 base short, with 17 bases between. The CDR3, as DNA: TGTGCCAGCAGAAATGAACTAGTCGGGGGCACAGATACGCAGTATTTT. This sequence encodes CASRNELVGGTDTQYF.

This clone was recorded a few times. The chain recombines TRBV27 with TRBJ1-5; TRBD1 is a possible D gene (6 bases). Germline values: CDR1 MNHEY, CDR2 SMNVEV (reference sequence). Trimming removed 6 bases from V and 0 bases from J, with 24 bases in between. The CDR3 has 19 amino acids. This chain's CDR3 is CASRRTATNAFSSNQPQHF. In DNA, the CDR3 is TGTGCCAGCAGGAGGACAGCAACAAACGCCTTTTCTAGCAATCAGCCCCAGCATTTT.

The chain links TRBV10-3 to TRBJ2-5; 9 bases agree with TRBD1. The germline V gene has CDR1 ENHRY and CDR2 SYGVKD. Trimming removed 3 bases from V and 5 bases from J; junction bases left unmatched: 7. CDR3 length equals 15 residues. The CDR3 DNA follows: TGTGCCATCAGTGAAACAGGGGGCGGCGGGGAGACCCAGTACTTC. As protein: CAISETGGGGETQYF.

This clone was counted once. This chain uses TRBV7-9 with TRBJ2-5; D is unclear. This CDR3 is built from 15 residues. Germline CDR1 and CDR2: SEHNR and FQNEAQ (reference sequence). V lost 4 bases to trimming and J lost 2 bases, with 14 bases between them. The CDR3 nucleotides read TGTGCCAGCAGCTCCTCGCGACGGGTTCAAGAGACCCAGTACTTC. This codes for CASSSSRRVQETQYF.

This clone was seen more than once but under ten times. This chain uses TRBV19 with TRBJ2-1; 12 bases fit TRBD1. Germline values: CDR1 LNHDA, CDR2 SQIVND (reference sequence). This CDR3 is 15 amino acids long. Losses at the gene ends were 5 bases for V and 7 bases for J; bases not matched to a gene: 6. The CDR3 DNA reads as TGTGCCAGTAGTCAGGGACAGGGGGCGAATAATGAGCAGTTCTTC. It is translated as CASSQGQGANNEQFF.

The chain combines TRBV5-1 with TRBJ1-2, with D possibly TRBD1 on 5 matching bases. From germline, CDR1 is SGHRS and CDR2 YFSETQ. Trimming stripped 4 bases from V and 5 bases from J, with 15 bases between. CDR3 length: 14 amino acids. This CDR3 is CASSPRGDGYGYTF. DNA for the CDR3: TGCGCCAGCAGCCCAAGAGGGGACGGTTATGGCTACACCTTC. Filled out from reference TRBV5-1 and TRBJ1-2, the complete variable domain reads KAGVTQTPRYLIKTRGQQVTLSCSPISGHRSVSWYQQTPGQGLQFLFEYFSETQRNKGNFPGRFSGRQFSNSRSEMNVSTLELGDSALYLCASSPRGDGYGYTFGSGTRLTVV.

This chain uses TRBV5-6 with TRBJ1-1, with TRBD1 matching over 7 bases. In germline, CDR1 is SGHDT, CDR2 YYEEEE. The CDR3 length is 15 residues. Trimming removed 2 bases from V and 11 bases from J; junction bases left unmatched: 15. Written as DNA, the CDR3 is TGTGCCAGCAGCTTTACAGGGGCACGTGGTAGTTACGCTTTCTTT. It encodes CASSFTGARGSYAFF.

The chain has TRBV5-1 and TRBJ2-5; D is undetermined. Germline V CDR1 and CDR2: SGHRS, YFSETQ. V lost 0 bases and J lost 5, with 14 bases in between. The CDR3 runs 15 residues. Here the CDR3 reads CASSLGLGVEETQYF. Written as DNA, the CDR3 is TGCGCCAGCAGCTTGGGGCTGGGTGTGGAGGAGACCCAGTACTTC. The variable domain in full, with the rest retrieved from reference TRBV5-1 and TRBJ2-5, is KAGVTQTPRYLIKTRGQQVTLSCSPISGHRSVSWYQQTPGQGLQFLFEYFSETQRNKGNFPGRFSGRQFSNSRSEMNVSTLELGDSALYLCASSLGLGVEETQYFGPGTRLLVL.

This clone was observed a handful of times. The chain joins TRBV29-1 to TRBJ2-6, with 8 bases matching TRBD1. Looked up from germline, CDR1 is SQVTM and CDR2 is ANQGSEA. The CDR3 length is 16 residues. V shed 1 base and J 4 bases; nucleotides not matched to a gene: 6. CDR3 sequence: CSVEVHRGLGANVLTF. For the CDR3, the DNA is TGCAGCGTTGAAGTACACAGGGGGTTGGGGGCCAACGTCCTGACTTTC.

The chain couples TRBV4-1 to TRBJ2-5; 14 nucleotides agree with TRBD2. The CDR3 consists of 18 residues. After removal of 1 base from V and 2 bases from J, the junction contained 6 bases not matched to a gene. From germline, CDR1 is MGHRA and CDR2 YSYEKL. The CDR3 here is CASSQATGTSGGQETQYF. In nucleotides, the CDR3 is TGCGCCAGCAGCCAAGCCACTGGGACTAGCGGGGGTCAAGAGACCCAGTACTTC.

The chain carries TRBV14 and TRBJ2-3; 10 bases fit TRBD2. Trimming cost V 1 base and J 2 bases; bases outside gene matches: 3. CDR1 and CDR2 (germline): SGHDN, FVKESK. The CDR3 spans 16 residues. CDR3 sequence: CASSQGLAGSTDTQYF. CDR3 DNA sequence: TGTGCCAGCAGCCAAGGACTAGCGGGCTCCACAGATACGCAGTATTTT.

This clone came up a few times. The CDR3 nucleotides are TGTGCCAGTAGTCCCCTGGGAGCAGGGGCCAATCAGCCCCAGCATTTT. Amino acid sequence: CASSPLGAGANQPQHF. The rearrangement joins TRBV19 to TRBJ1-5; D perhaps matches TRBD1 (6 bases). There are 16 residues in the CDR3. V shed 5 bases and J shed 3 bases, with 17 bases lying between them. The V gene's germline CDR1 is LNHDA and CDR2 SQIVND (reference sequence).

The chain links TRBV7-9 to TRBJ2-3; tentatively, D is TRBD2 (6 bases). V was cut by 6 bases and J by 0 bases, with 10 bases left in between. The germline CDR1 and CDR2 sequences are SEHNR and FQNEAQ (reference sequence). This CDR3 comprises 14 residues. In DNA form, the CDR3 reads TGTGCCAGCAGTTCGAGCGGGAGCACAGATACGCAGTATTTT. It specifies CASSSSGSTDTQYF.

This chain uses TRBV7-9 with TRBJ1-5, with D unclear. V lost 2 bases to trimming and J lost 1 base, with 9 bases between them. The CDR3 loop spans 15 amino acids. Germline V gene lookup returns CDR1 SEHNR and CDR2 FQNEAQ (reference sequence). The CDR3 DNA reads TGTGCCAGCAGCTTATATCGAGGAAGCAATCAGCCCCAGCATTTT. It specifies CASSLYRGSNQPQHF.

About this clone itself: Additional DNA sequences in this sample encode the identical CDR3. The V and J genes are TRBV29-1 and TRBJ2-3, with D tentatively TRBD2 (5 bases). The CDR3 extends over 12 amino acids. Trimming pared 4 bases from V and 0 bases from J, leaving 5 bases between. CDR1 SQVTM and CDR2 ANQGSEA come from the germline V gene. As DNA, the CDR3 is TGCAGCGTTGGGACTAGCACAGATACGCAGTATTTT. Translating gives CSVGTSTDTQYF.

The chain has TRBV5-4 and TRBJ2-3; 8 bases align to TRBD2. The V and J ends lost 1 base and 4 bases, in that order; junction bases with no gene match: 2. CDR1 and CDR2 (germline): SGHNT, YYREEE (reference sequence). This CDR3 comprises 14 residues. As DNA, the CDR3 is TGTGCCAGCAGCTTGTACGGGGGGGCAGATACGCAGTATTTT. It translates to CASSLYGGADTQYF.

This rearrangement joins TRBV7-2 to TRBJ2-2; 8 bases match TRBD1. The CDR3 covers 15 residues. CDR1 and CDR2 (germline): SGHTA, FQGNSA. V lost 5 bases to trimming and J lost 8 bases; unmatched junction nucleotides: 10. CDR3 in DNA: TGTGCCAGCAGCCGCGGGACAGGTGCCTTGGGGGAGCTGTTTTTT. Translation gives CASSRGTGALGELFF.

This chain connects TRBV18 to TRBJ2-7; D call uncertain. Trimming pared 1 base from V and 3 bases from J, leaving 7 bases between. Looked up from germline, CDR1 is KGHSH and CDR2 is LQKENI. The CDR3 has 13 residues. The CDR3 region has the DNA TGTGCCAGCTCACCACTAAACCTCTACGAGCAGTACTTC. This codes for CASSPLNLYEQYF. Full variable domain (outside the CDR3, taken from reference TRBV18 and TRBJ2-7): NAGVMQNPRHLVRRRGQEARLRCSPMKGHSHVYWYRQLPEEGLKFMVYLQKENIIDESGMPKERFSAEFPKEGPSILRIQQVVRGDSAAYFCASSPLNLYEQYFGPGTRLTVT.

The rearrangement joins TRBV30 to TRBJ2-5, with unresolved D. Germline V gene lookup returns CDR1 GTSNPN and CDR2 SVGIG (reference sequence). Trimming cost V 1 base and J 5 bases, with 14 bases left between them. CDR3 length: 14 amino acids. As DNA, the CDR3 is TGTGCCTGGAGTGATCTGGGTGGCGTGGAGACCCAGTACTTC. It encodes CAWSDLGGVETQYF.

The rearrangement joins TRBV20-1 to TRBJ1-1; D remains ambiguous. The CDR3 is made up of 11 amino acids. The V end was cut by 8 bases, the J end by 6 bases, with 13 bases between. CDR1 and CDR2 (germline): DFQATT, SNEGSKA (reference sequence). The CDR3 nucleotides are TGCAGTTTACTAAAGCGGGCTGAAGCTTTCTTT. Translation: CSLLKRAEAFF.